The T cell receptor beta chain described here comes from a study of T-cell reconstitution after alpha-beta-depleted transplantation in children. Study findings and constraints: Reportedly, alpha-beta T cells present about two months post-transplant originated from several hundred expanded clones of graft origin. From surviving recipient T cells and thymic progenitors came the high day-60 TCRbeta diversity observed in some patients. Most T-cell counts and diversity one year after the transplant came from T cells that were newly produced.

Unique molecular identifiers tagged the TCRbeta library. One entry per CDR3 protein results from TCRdb running MiXCR on the PCR reads. The table shows some 460,000 distinct CDR3 sequences, with around 16% occurring only once. This clonotype was counted many times. Its target is not known. The ends were cut back, 4 bases at V and 0 bases at J, with 7 bases in the middle. The CDR3 totals 14 residues. Germline CDR1 and CDR2: SGHKS and YYEKEE (reference sequence). This specimen consisted of PBMCs, mostly from graft donor cells, obtained 360 days after TCRalphabeta/CD19-depleted stem cell transplant. The gene calls are TRBV5-5 and TRBJ2-2; no reliable D call. The sequence derives from a boy in the first two years of life who had a stem cell transplant for Wiskott-Aldrich syndrome, so the T cells may come from the graft donor. The CDR3 is CASSPTPNTGELFF. CDR3 DNA: TGTGCCAGCAGCCCGACCCCGAACACCGGGGAGCTGTTTTTT.